Presented here are 6 T cell receptor beta chains from one specimen sequenced in a study of post-analysis software for immune sequencing data. The study, taken as a whole, reports: A few TRBV segments were significantly more frequent in patients than in controls. TRBV5-6, TRBV5-1 and TRBV20-1 were among these segments.

For these receptors, no antigen is known. Presence of unique molecular identifiers characterized the TCR beta cDNA libraries. TCRdb re-called the PCR reads with MiXCR, one entry per CDR3 protein. The sample gives approximately 660,000 distinct CDR3 sequences, 55% to 60% of which show up once; 10% to 12% is in the top ten. Input material: blood. All receptors come from a girl aged 2 to 10 with multiple sclerosis.

The chain uses TRBV29-1 and TRBJ1-2, with TRBD1 as a possible D gene (5 bases). The CDR3 sequence is 13 residues long. Trimming pared 7 bases from V and 10 bases from J, leaving 22 bases between. Germline assignment: CDR1 SQVTM and CDR2 ANQGSEA. The CDR3 loop is CSAKGRMGGYYTF. Written as DNA, the CDR3 is TGCAGCGCCAAGGGCCGGATGGGGGGGTACTACACCTTC.

This chain joins TRBV25-1 and TRBJ2-1, with D unclear. The CDR3 spans 17 residues. Trimming removed 6 bases at V and 0 bases at J, with 18 bases between. Per the germline V gene, CDR1 is MGHDK and CDR2 is SYGVNS. The CDR3 DNA sequence: TGTGCCAGCAGAACTATCTCCCGAAAAACCTCCTACAATGAGCAGTTCTTC. It is translated as CASRTISRKTSYNEQFF.

This clonotype appeared a few times. The rearrangement links TRBV6-5 to TRBJ2-3; D unclear. Germline V gene lookup returns CDR1 MNHEY and CDR2 SVGAGI. This CDR3 has 14 residues. The V gene lost 5 bases and the J gene lost 5 bases, with 14 bases spanning the gap. CDR3 sequence: CASSLKDWGDTQYF. The CDR3 DNA reads TGTGCCAGCAGTCTTAAGGATTGGGGAGATACGCAGTATTTT.

This clonotype was seen a few times. V is TRBV20-1 and J is TRBJ2-2, with 14 positions matching TRBD2. The V and J ends lost 1 base and 6 bases, in that order; junction bases with no gene match: 4. Germline CDR1 is DFQATT and CDR2 is SNEGSKA (reference sequence). The CDR3 has 16 residues. In DNA form, the CDR3 reads TGCAGTGCTAGAGCCCCGGGACTAGCGGGAGCCGGGGAGCTGTTTTTT. It codes for CSARAPGLAGAGELFF.

The rearrangement joins TRBV6-5 to TRBJ2-7; a weak D match, TRBD2 (6 bases). Germline V gene lookup returns CDR1 MNHEY and CDR2 SVGAGI. The V and J ends lost 2 bases and 6 bases respectively, with 20 bases between them. This CDR3 is 16 amino acids long. This CDR3 reads CASSYTFAGTQGEQYF. The CDR3 DNA reads TGTGCCAGCAGTTACACCTTCGCGGGGACCCAGGGCGAGCAGTACTTC.

This chain links TRBV20-1 with TRBJ2-3, with 10 bases aligning to TRBD2. This CDR3 region has 14 residues. CDR1 and CDR2 from the germline V gene are DFQATT and SNEGSKA (reference sequence). V dropped 5 bases and J dropped 0; count of bases not matched to a gene: 2. CDR3 sequence reads: CSAAGLASTDTQYF. CDR3 sequence (DNA): TGCAGTGCTGCGGGACTAGCGAGCACAGATACGCAGTATTTT.